This T cell receptor beta chain is from a study of blood T cell repertoires in COVID-19. The table came from immunoSEQ multiplex PCR; TCRdb's copy has only in-frame clones and leaves some out. The sample has around 200,000 clones, around four fifths seen once. What was sequenced was peripheral blood. This TCR came from a woman between 45 and 65 years old with acute or convalescent COVID-19.

The CDR3 reads CASSPRDRNYEQYF. The DNA for the CDR3 is TGTGCCAGCTCACCCCGGGACAGAAATTACGAGCAGTACTTC. The chain employs TRBV18 and TRBJ2-7; 7 bases are a match to TRBD1. The CDR3 is 14 amino acids. The germline gives CDR1 KGHSH, CDR2 LQKENI. After removal of 3 bases from V and 4 bases from J, the junction contained 6 bases not matched to a gene.